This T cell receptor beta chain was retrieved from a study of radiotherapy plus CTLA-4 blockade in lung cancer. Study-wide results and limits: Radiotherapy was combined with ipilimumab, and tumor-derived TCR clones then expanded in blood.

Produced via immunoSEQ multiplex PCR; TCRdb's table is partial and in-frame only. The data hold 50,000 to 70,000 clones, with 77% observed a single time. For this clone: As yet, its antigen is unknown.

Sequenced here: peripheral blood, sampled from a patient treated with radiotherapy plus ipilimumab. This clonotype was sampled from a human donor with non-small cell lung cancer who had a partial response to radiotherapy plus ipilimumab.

The CDR3 protein is CASSLGGLNQPQHF. CDR3 coding DNA: TGCGCCAGCAGCTTGGGCGGACTTAATCAGCCCCAGCATTTT. V is TRBV5-1 and J is TRBJ1-5; D is unresolved. Deletions cut 0 bases from V and 4 bases from J, with 8 bases between. Per germline, CDR1 SGHRS and CDR2 YFSETQ. The CDR3 totals 14 residues.